This passage covers 14 T cell receptor beta chains from one sample sequenced in a study of control samples from healthy donors and cancer patients. Using immunoSEQ multiplex PCR, the repertoire was profiled, and TCRdb retains in-frame clones only, with some absent. This sample has fewer than 120,000 clones, with roughly 88% found just once. Sequencing was performed on PBMCs. These receptors came from a woman aged 55-75 years with lung cancer.

This sequence joins TRBV15 and TRBJ1-1, with D possibly matching TRBD1 (5 bases). Per germline, CDR1 LNHNV and CDR2 YYDKDF (reference sequence). With 5 bases removed from V and 4 bases from J, the gap between germline ends came to 11 bases. CDR3 length: 13 amino acids. The CDR3 reads CATSEGPGTEAFF. CDR3 DNA: TGTGCCACCAGCGAGGGGCCAGGCACTGAAGCTTTCTTT.

V usage is TRBV9 and J usage is TRBJ2-5, with TRBD2 matching 8 bases. Germline V gene data show CDR1 as SGDLS and CDR2 as YYNGEE. The V and J ends lost 4 bases and 5 bases, in that order; junction bases with no gene match: 7. The CDR3 totals 14 residues. The CDR3 is CASSPRGGAETQYF. The CDR3 coding sequence is TGTGCCAGCAGCCCCCGGGGGGGGGCCGAGACCCAGTACTTC.

The chain employs TRBV24-1 and TRBJ2-1; TRBD1 matches at 9 bases. The CDR3 is 16 residues long. In germline, CDR1 is KGHDR, CDR2 SFDVKD. J was trimmed by 6 bases and V by 4 bases; bases with no gene match: 9. CDR3 amino acids: CATSETGTGKVNEQFF. The DNA of the CDR3 is TGTGCCACCAGTGAGACCGGGACAGGGAAGGTCAATGAGCAGTTCTTC.

V is TRBV3-1 (or the pseudogene TRBV3-2) and J is TRBJ1-2; D gene unclear. The germline V and J ends were trimmed by 3 bases and 6 bases, with 11 bases remaining between them. The CDR3 consists of 13 residues. Germline CDR1 reads LGHDT; CDR2 reads YNNKEL (reference sequence). CDR3 residues: CASSHGQPNGYTF. In nucleotides, the CDR3 is TGTGCCAGCAGCCACGGCCAGCCGAATGGCTACACCTTC.

The gene calls are TRBV11-3 and TRBJ1-4; the match to TRBD1 covers 8 bases. The CDR3 has 18 residues. In germline, CDR1 is SGHNT, CDR2 YENEEA. Trimming took 2 bases from V and 0 from J; bases not matched to a gene: 8. The CDR3 DNA sequence: TGTGCCAGCAGCTTACAAAGGACAGGGCGATCAACTAATGAAAAACTGTTTTTT. This encodes CASSLQRTGRSTNEKLFF.

The J gene is TRBJ2-2, the V gene TRBV5-1, with D possibly matching TRBD2 (5 bases). CDR3 length: 13 amino acids. Germline CDR1 is SGHRS and CDR2 is YFSETQ. V lost 4 bases and J 4 bases, leaving 8 bases between the germline ends. CDR3 nucleotide sequence: TGCGCCAGCAGCCTCGAGGGCACCGGGGAGCTGTTTTTT. Translation: CASSLEGTGELFF.

This chain uses TRBV19 with TRBJ1-1; the match to TRBD1 covers 9 bases. V lost 5 bases to trimming and J lost 4 bases; unmatched junction nucleotides: 11. The CDR3 is 16 residues long. The germline CDR1 and CDR2 sequences are LNHDA and SQIVND (reference sequence). The CDR3, as DNA: TGTGCCAGTAGTTCTCCCGGGACAGGGTGGGGCACTGAAGCTTTCTTT. Translating it yields CASSSPGTGWGTEAFF.

The chain couples TRBV12-3 or TRBV12-4 to TRBJ1-2; D ambiguous. The CDR3 runs to 13 residues. Trimming took 4 bases from V and 3 from J, leaving 9 bases between them. CDR3 region: CASSSGGDYGYTF. Written as DNA, the CDR3 is TGTGCCAGCAGTTCAGGAGGAGACTATGGCTACACCTTC.

The chain couples TRBV5-1 to TRBJ2-2; TRBD2 agrees at 9 bases. The V segment lost 2 bases and the J segment 3 bases; nucleotides outside the gene matches: 2. CDR1 is SGHRS and CDR2 is YFSETQ in the germline V gene. CDR3 length: 15 amino acids. The CDR3 reads CASSFAGGYTGELFF. CDR3 coding DNA: TGCGCCAGCAGCTTCGCGGGAGGGTACACCGGGGAGCTGTTTTTT.

The chain employs TRBV30 and TRBJ1-1, with a possible D match to TRBD1 (6 bases). V was cut by 4 bases and J by 0 bases, with 12 bases left in between. CDR1 is GTSNPN, CDR2 SVGIG, per germline (reference sequence). This CDR3 comprises 14 residues. CDR3 protein: CAWTWGGLNTEAFF. For the CDR3, the DNA is TGTGCCTGGACCTGGGGGGGCCTGAACACTGAAGCTTTCTTT.

The chain combines TRBV11-3 with TRBJ1-6; TRBD1 aligns across 8 bases. J gave up 9 bases and V 3 bases, and 7 bases lay outside the gene matches. Germline V CDR1 and CDR2: SGHNT, YENEEA. This CDR3 comprises 15 residues. The CDR3 DNA is TGTGCCAGCAGCTTGGGCAGGGGGCAGAGTTCACCCCTCCACTTT. This gives the protein CASSLGRGQSSPLHF. Full variable domain (missing parts from reference TRBV11-3 and TRBJ1-6): EAGVVQSPRYKIIEKKQPVAFWCNPISGHNTLYWYLQNLGQGPELLIRYENEEAVDDSQLPKDRFSAERLKGVDSTLKIQPAELGDSAVYLCASSLGRGQSSPLHFGNGTRLTVT.

The chain uses TRBV19 and TRBJ2-3, with TRBD1 matching over 8 bases. Losses at the gene ends were 3 bases for V and 4 bases for J; bases not matched to a gene: 9. This CDR3 contains 16 residues. Germline loops: CDR1 LNHDA, CDR2 SQIVND (reference sequence). The CDR3 loop reads CASSIPGQVSPDTQYF. The CDR3 coding sequence is TGTGCCAGTAGTATCCCGGGACAGGTGTCCCCAGATACGCAGTATTTT.

In its sample, this clone was seen once. The V gene is TRBV5-1, the J gene TRBJ1-4; 9 bases match TRBD1. The trim removed 5 bases at V and 5 bases at J, leaving 4 bases unmatched. The CDR3 has 14 amino acids. From germline, CDR1 is SGHRS and CDR2 YFSETQ. CDR3 in DNA: TGCGCCAGCAGTTATGGACAGGGGAATGAAAAACTGTTTTTT. It codes for CASSYGQGNEKLFF. The full variable domain, its missing parts supplied by reference TRBV5-1 and TRBJ1-4, is KAGVTQTPRYLIKTRGQQVTLSCSPISGHRSVSWYQQTPGQGLQFLFEYFSETQRNKGNFPGRFSGRQFSNSRSEMNVSTLELGDSALYLCASSYGQGNEKLFFGSGTQLSVL.

V usage is TRBV4-3 and J usage is TRBJ2-3; D is unclear. The germline V gene encodes CDR1 LGHNA and CDR2 YSLEER. The CDR3 consists of 15 residues. Trimming left V 0 bases short and J 2 bases short, with 9 bases between. DNA for the CDR3: TGCGCCAGCAGCCAAGAAATGGTGCCCACAGATACGCAGTATTTT. This sequence encodes CASSQEMVPTDTQYF.